This T cell receptor beta chain was recorded in a study of cytomegalovirus exposure and HLA in healthy donors. Clones were read by immunoSEQ multiplex PCR, and TCRdb kept only the in-frame ones, dropping some. The sample has tens of thousands of clones, about 91% seen once. The sequence was collected from a man younger than 35 in good health and CMV-seropositive. The material sequenced was PBMCs.

For the CDR3, the DNA is TGTGCCAGCAGCACAGGGGCCCAAGAGACCCAGTACTTC. This codes for CASSTGAQETQYF. This chain connects TRBV2 to TRBJ2-5; TRBD1 agrees at 7 bases. V lost 6 bases, J lost 1 base, and 2 bases stayed unmatched. This CDR3 has 13 residues. Germline V gene lookup returns CDR1 SNHLY and CDR2 FYNNEI.